This T cell receptor (beta chain) was recovered during a study of OX40 agonist ivuxolimab in advanced cancers. A note on the overall study: The costimulatory receptor OX40 (CD134) was targeted by ivuxolimab, a fully human IgG2 agonistic monoclonal antibody. Intravenous ivuxolimab was administered to patients every 2 weeks at six dose levels: 0.01, 0.1, 0.3, 1.5, 3 and 10 mg/kg. Among the approximately 50 dose-escalation patients, approximately 20 had hepatocellular carcinoma, some 15 melanoma, 9 renal cell carcinoma and 9 head and neck cancer. In the dose-escalation cohort, roughly 82% of patients were male, and the mean age was approximately 60 years with a range of roughly 23 to 79. Prior anti-PD-1, anti-PD-L1 or anti-CTLA-4 therapy was permitted, and approximately 42% of dose-escalation patients had received checkpoint inhibitors. Partial responses occurred in three dose-escalation patients: two with cutaneous melanoma and one with hepatocellular carcinoma. The purpose of peripheral TCRbeta sequencing was to test whether ivuxolimab changed TCR sequence diversity and led to clonal T-cell expansion. The paper covers the monotherapy dose-escalation part of the phase I ivuxolimab trial, which included N of about 50 patients. General study outcomes and caveats: Clonal expansion of both CD4+ and CD8+ blood T cells was observed from baseline to week 6 at doses 0.1 to 3.0 mg/kg. After ivuxolimab, more expanded clones were found on average in CD8+ T cells than in CD4+ T cells. The antigen specificity of the clonally expanded peripheral T cells was not determined. Low levels of normalized T-cell clonal expansion were also seen in some patients who did not respond. In the 0.1-3.0 mg/kg groups, partial responders were among the patients with the lowest normalized peripheral clonal expansion, particularly in CD8+ T cells.

A distance of 27 bases separates the germline ends of V and J, which lose 10 bases and 0 bases respectively. The CDR3 covers 18 residues, taking in both the cysteine and the phenylalanine. Just the 54-base CDR3 DNA is kept, in frame starting at base 1. CDR1 and CDR2, looked up from the germline V gene (reference sequence), are SEHNR and FQNEAQ. To sequence the TCRbeta CDR3 region, genomic DNA was isolated from the sorted cells. The immunoSEQ Assay was used to sequence the TCRbeta CDR3 regions. The source is immuneACCESS, and TCRdb retained only in-frame sequences with V and J called. Part of the clones is not carried over; for the studies checked, unresolved V genes explain less than half of this, and the remainder is unexplained. The sample data list 57,000 or so clones, and just under 85% of these were observed just once. The ten largest clonotypes hold 2.8% of the sample. The trial excluded patients who had a history of autoimmune disease or were on systemic immunosuppression. Peripheral blood for TCR sequencing was collected from all dose cohorts at baseline, on cycle 4 day 1, and on cycle 7 day 1. The samples were taken from a phase I, first-in-human, multicenter, open-label dose-escalation trial of ivuxolimab. The trial enrolled adults with locally advanced or metastatic head and neck squamous cell, hepatocellular, melanoma or renal cell carcinoma. CD4+ and CD8+ T cells were sorted separately from peripheral blood before TCR sequencing.

Regarding this clone: This receptor's antigen is unknown. Base-call qualities are not available, and no considerably larger clone is one nucleotide away.

The chain links TRBV7-9 with TRBJ1-2; possibly the D gene is TRBD1, per 6 matching bases. The starting material was CD4+ or CD8+ T cells sorted from blood, obtained in a trial of the OX40 agonist ivuxolimab. The receptor's source is an adult with an advanced solid tumor such as melanoma, head and neck, liver or kidney cancer. CDR3 protein: CAITSGGSSLLANYGYTF. The DNA sequence is given as TGTGCCATAACGTCGGGGGGCTCCTCACTCCTAGCTAACTATGGCTACACCTTC.